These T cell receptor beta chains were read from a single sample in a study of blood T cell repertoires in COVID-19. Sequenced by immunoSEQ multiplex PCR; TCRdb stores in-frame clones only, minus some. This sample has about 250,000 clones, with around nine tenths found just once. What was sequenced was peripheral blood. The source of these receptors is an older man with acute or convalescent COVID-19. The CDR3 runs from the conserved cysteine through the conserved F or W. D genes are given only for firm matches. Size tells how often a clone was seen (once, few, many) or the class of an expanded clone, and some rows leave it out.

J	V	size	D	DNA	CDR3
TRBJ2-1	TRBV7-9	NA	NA	TGTGCCAGCGTTCAGGGACTCCTGGGTGGAGAGCAGTTCTTC	CASVQGLLGGEQFF
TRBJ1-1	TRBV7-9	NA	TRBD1	TGTGCCAGCAGCAGATGGACAGGGGGCATGAACACTGAAGCTTTCTTT	CASSRWTGGMNTEAFF
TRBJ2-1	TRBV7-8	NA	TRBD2	TGTGCCAGCACCACAGGACTAGCGACAAATGAGCAGTTCTTC	CASTTGLATNEQFF
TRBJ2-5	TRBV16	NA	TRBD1	TGTGCCAGCAGCCAATTGGGACAGGGAGACCTGAAAGAGACCCAGTACTTC	CASSQLGQGDLKETQYF
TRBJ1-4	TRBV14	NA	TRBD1	TGTGCCAGCAGCCACTGGACAGGGGGTAACGAAAAACTGTTTTTT	CASSHWTGGNEKLFF
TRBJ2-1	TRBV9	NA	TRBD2	TGTGCCAGCAGCCCTCGAGGCGGGGCTAGCGGGTACAATGAGCAGTTCTTC	CASSPRGGASGYNEQFF
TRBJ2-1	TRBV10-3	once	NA	TGTGCCATCAGTGATGGTCCCCGTCTAGCTTACAATGAGCAGTTCTTC	CAISDGPRLAYNEQFF
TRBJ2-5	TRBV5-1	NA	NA	TGCGCCAGCAGCTTGGCCGGCCTAGTGGAAGAGACCCAGTACTTC	CASSLAGLVEETQYF
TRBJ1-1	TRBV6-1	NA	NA	TGTGCCAGCAGTGAAAACGGGTTGAACACTGAAGCTTTCTTT	CASSENGLNTEAFF
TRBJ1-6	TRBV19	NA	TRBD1	TGTGCCAGCCAGGGGACCCGGACAGGGAGCTCCTATAATTCACCCCTCCACTTT	CASQGTRTGSSYNSPLHF
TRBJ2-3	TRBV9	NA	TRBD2	TGTGCCAGCAGCCTCACCTTTGGACTAGCGGGAGGGCCGAATACGCAGTATTTT	CASSLTFGLAGGPNTQYF
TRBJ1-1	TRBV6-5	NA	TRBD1	TGTGCCAGCAGTTACCCGACAGGGAAGGCCCACACTGAAGCTTTCTTT	CASSYPTGKAHTEAFF
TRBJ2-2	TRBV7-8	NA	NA	TGTGCCAGCAGCTGGGCCCTCACCGGGGAGCTGTTTTTT	CASSWALTGELFF
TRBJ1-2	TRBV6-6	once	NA	TGTGCCAGCAGTTACTCAGGGCGGGTTAACTATGGCTACACCTTC	CASSYSGRVNYGYTF
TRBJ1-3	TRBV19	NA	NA	TGTGCCAGTAGTATATCGAAAACCAGCTCTGGAAACACCATATATTTT	CASSISKTSSGNTIYF
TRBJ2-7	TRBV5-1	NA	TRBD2	TGCGCCAGCAGGGCTAGCGGGAGACACGAGCAGTACTTC	CASRASGRHEQYF
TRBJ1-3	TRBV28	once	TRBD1	TGTGCCAGCAGTTTTAAAGGAGTTACGACAGGGCCTCCTATATATTTT	CASSFKGVTTGPPIYF
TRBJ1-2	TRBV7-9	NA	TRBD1	TGTGCCAGCAGCTTAGACAGGGGATACTATGGCTACACCTTC	CASSLDRGYYGYTF
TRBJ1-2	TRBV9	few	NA	TGTGCCAGCAGCCTTTGGGACTCCCCGGAACCCCATGGCTACACCTTC	CASSLWDSPEPHGYTF
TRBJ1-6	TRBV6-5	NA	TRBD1	TGTGCCAGCAGTTTGGACAGGGGGGGCTCACCCCTCCACTTT	CASSLDRGGSPLHF
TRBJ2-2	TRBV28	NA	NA	TGTGCCAGTTTAGCCGCGAACACCGGGGAGCTGTTTTTT	CASLAANTGELFF
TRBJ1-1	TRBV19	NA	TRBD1	TGTGCCAGTAGTATAGATTCCGGACAGGGCACTGAAGCTTTCTTT	CASSIDSGQGTEAFF
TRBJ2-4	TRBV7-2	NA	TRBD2	TGTGCCAGCAGCTTAGAGGCTAGCGGGATCAAAAACATTCAGTACTTC	CASSLEASGIKNIQYF
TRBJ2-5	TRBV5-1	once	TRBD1	TGCGCCAGCAGCCGGAACCCGACAGGGGGCGGAGAGACCCAGTACTTC	CASSRNPTGGGETQYF
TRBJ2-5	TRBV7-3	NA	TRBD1	TGTGCCAGCAGCCACAAGACAGGGCCATTGGTTGAGACCCAGTACTTC	CASSHKTGPLVETQYF
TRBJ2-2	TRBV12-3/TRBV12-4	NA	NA	TGTGCCAGCAGTTTTGTCAGAGGGGAGCTGTTTTTT	CASSFVRGELFF
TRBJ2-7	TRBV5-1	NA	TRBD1	TGCGCCAGCAGCCCCCCCGGGACAGGGTATCCCTACGAGCAGTACTTC	CASSPPGTGYPYEQYF
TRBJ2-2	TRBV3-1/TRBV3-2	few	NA	TGTGCCAGCAGCCAGGTAGGACTTGTCACGTACACCGGGGAGCTGTTTTTT	CASSQVGLVTYTGELFF
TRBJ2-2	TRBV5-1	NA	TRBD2	TGCGCCAGCAGCCTGGGACTAGCGGGGCGAACCGGGGAGCTGTTTTTT	CASSLGLAGRTGELFF
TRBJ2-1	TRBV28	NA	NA	TGTGCCAGCAGTTTATTTGGGTTTAGCGGAGGGTCAACTAGCAATGAGCAGTTCTTC	CASSLFGFSGGSTSNEQFF
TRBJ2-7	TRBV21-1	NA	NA	TGTGCCAGCAGCAATGACAGAGAGCGTTACGAGCAGTACTTC	CASSNDRERYEQYF
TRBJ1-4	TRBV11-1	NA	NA	TGTGCCAGCAGCCAGAGACGGGGGGCATACGAAAAACTGTTTTTT	CASSQRRGAYEKLFF
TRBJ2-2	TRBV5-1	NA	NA	TGCGCCAGCAGCTCATTCCTCAGCGGTTCCGGGGAGCTGTTTTTT	CASSSFLSGSGELFF
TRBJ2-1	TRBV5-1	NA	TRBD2	TGCGCCAGCAGCTTAAACCCTACTAGCGGGGGACACCTTAACAATGAGCAGTTCTTC	CASSLNPTSGGHLNNEQFF
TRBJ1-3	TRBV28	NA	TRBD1	TGTGCCAGCAGCCTCCCCAATACTAACTACAGGGGCTCTGGAAACACCATATATTTT	CASSLPNTNYRGSGNTIYF
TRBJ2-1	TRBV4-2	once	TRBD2	TGTGCCAGCAGCCAAGGATGGACTAGCGGTTCGGTGGAGCAGTTCTTC	CASSQGWTSGSVEQFF
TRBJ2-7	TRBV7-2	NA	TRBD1	TGTGCCAGCACCTTACAAAGCGGGACAGGGGAGCAGTACTTC	CASTLQSGTGEQYF
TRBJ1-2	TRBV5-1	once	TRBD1	TGCGCCAGCAGCCAGGGCGGGCAGGGGGCATTTGGCTACACCTTC	CASSQGGQGAFGYTF
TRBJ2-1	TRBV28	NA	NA	TGTGCCAGCTCTCCAATGCACAGGGTTGAGCAGTTCTTC	CASSPMHRVEQFF
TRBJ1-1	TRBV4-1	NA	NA	TGCGCCAGCAGCCAAGAGCAGTTGAACACTGAAGCTTTCTTT	CASSQEQLNTEAFF
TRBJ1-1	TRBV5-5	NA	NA	TGTGCCAGCAGCTTTGGGGTGGGGGCTGATGGGAACACTGAAGCTTTCTTT	CASSFGVGADGNTEAFF
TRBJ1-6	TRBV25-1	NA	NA	TGTGCCAGCAGTGCGCAGGGCGTCAATTCACCCCTCCACTTT	CASSAQGVNSPLHF
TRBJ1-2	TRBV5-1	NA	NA	TGCGCCAGCCGAGGGGGTTACCAACACGACTATGGCTACACCTTC	CASRGGYQHDYGYTF
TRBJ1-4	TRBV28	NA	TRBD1	TGTGCCAGCAGCCGCGGAGGGCCAGGGGGGCTGACTAATGAAAAACTGTTTTTT	CASSRGGPGGLTNEKLFF
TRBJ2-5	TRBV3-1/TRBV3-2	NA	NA	TGTGCCAGCAGCCCAAACCAAGAGACCCAGTACTTC	CASSPNQETQYF
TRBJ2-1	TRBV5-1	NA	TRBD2	TGCGCCAGCAAGGTGATAGCGGGAACCTACAATGAGCAGTTCTTC	CASKVIAGTYNEQFF
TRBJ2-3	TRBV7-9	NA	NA	TGTGCCAGCAGCTTAGCACAGGGACCCGGAGATACGCAGTATTTT	CASSLAQGPGDTQYF